This TCR beta chain emerged from a study of blood T cell repertoires in COVID-19. Study at large: Sites across the United States, Italy and Spain contributed samples from acute and convalescent COVID-19. Sample material is recorded as cDNA or gDNA derived from T cells, B-cell-depleted T cells, or PBMCs.

TCRdb's copy holds only in-frame clones and misses some; the assay was immunoSEQ multiplex PCR. The sample has 73,000 or so clones; 75% to 95% are singletons. This CDR3 comprises 14 residues. Germline trimming cut 4 bases from V and 5 bases from J; bases unmatched to any gene: 6. Per the germline V gene, CDR1 is SGDLS and CDR2 is YYNGEE. The chain recombines TRBV9 with TRBJ1-1; 9 bases are a match to TRBD1. The source is a human donor with active COVID-19. The donor label of this sample is uncertain. The sequencing sample was made of peripheral blood. The CDR3 is CASSRGQGETEAFF. CDR3 bases: TGTGCCAGCAGCCGGGGACAGGGAGAGACTGAAGCTTTCTTT.